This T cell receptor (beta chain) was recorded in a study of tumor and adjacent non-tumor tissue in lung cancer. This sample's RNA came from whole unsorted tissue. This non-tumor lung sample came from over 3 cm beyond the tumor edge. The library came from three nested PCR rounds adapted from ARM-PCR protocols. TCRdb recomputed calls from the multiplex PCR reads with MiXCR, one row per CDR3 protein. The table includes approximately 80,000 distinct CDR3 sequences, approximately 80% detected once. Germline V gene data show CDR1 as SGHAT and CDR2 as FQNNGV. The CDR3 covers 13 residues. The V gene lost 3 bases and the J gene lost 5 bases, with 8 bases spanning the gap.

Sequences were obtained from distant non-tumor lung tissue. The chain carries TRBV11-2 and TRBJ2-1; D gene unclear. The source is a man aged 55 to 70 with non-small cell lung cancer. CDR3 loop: CASSFVLNNEQFF. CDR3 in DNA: TGTGCCAGCAGCTTCGTGCTCAACAATGAGCAGTTCTTC.